The clone carrying this TCR beta chain occurred many times. Its matching antigen is unknown. From fresh peripheral blood, over 9 ml in volume, the PBMCs were obtained. Beta-chain TCR CDR3 regions were amplified from RNA transcripts. An opening RT-PCR round employed HTBI primers and preceded a second-round multiplex PCR. TCRdb recomputed calls from the multiplex PCR reads with MiXCR, one row per CDR3 protein. The table lists about 220,000 distinct CDR3 sequences, about a fifth of them singletons. The data originate from a study of Graves' ophthalmopathy and Graves' hyperthyroidism. Study findings and constraints: The blood repertoire also included most expanded thyroid clonotypes above 0.001 frequency.

CDR3 size: 13 residues. CDR1 and CDR2 from the germline V gene are KGHDR and SFDVKD. Trimming cost V 5 bases and J 5 bases, with 12 bases left between them. The sample was peripheral blood. The chain links TRBV24-1 to TRBJ2-7; D may correspond to TRBD1 or TRBD2 (7 bases each). This sequence originates from a woman aged 50 to 60 with Graves' ophthalmopathy. The CDR3 coding sequence is TGTGCCACCAGTGTCTCAGGGGGGGACGAGCAGTACTTC. Protein sequence: CATSVSGGDEQYF.